This T cell receptor beta chain appears in the sequencing data of a study of blood T cell repertoires in COVID-19. Looking at the study overall: PBMCs, B-cell-depleted T cells, or T cells were the source of the cDNA or gDNA that made up the material.

In the authors' methods: Amplification of reference gene primers provided the estimated nucleated cell counts. Libraries were prepared by immunoSEQ multiplex PCR; TCRdb keeps only in-frame clonotypes and omits some of them. V and J calls and clone size are given by that table; D and trimming were obtained from the DNA. Of under 300,000 clones in the sample, approximately 83% are singletons; the top ten hold approximately 2%. The specimen was PBMCs or T cells enriched from blood (not recorded which). This sequence originates from a woman aged 50 to 60 who had recovered from COVID-19.

The DNA for the CDR3 is TGTGCCAGTAGCTACGGCAGGGAAACGGATACGCAGTATTTT. It translates to CASSYGRETDTQYF. V is TRBV19 and J is TRBJ2-3; a weak D match, TRBD1 (5 bases). This CDR3 is built from 14 residues. Per the germline V gene, CDR1 is LNHDA and CDR2 is SQIVND (reference sequence). The ends were cut back, 6 bases at V and 6 bases at J, with 16 bases in the middle.